This TCR beta chain was captured by sequencing in a study of T cell repertoires in cytomegalovirus infection. This clonotype has ten or more counts. The CDR3 covers 16 residues. Germline assignment: CDR1 MNHNS and CDR2 SASEGT. Trimming cost V 5 bases and J 4 bases; bases outside gene matches: 11. One entry per CDR3 protein results from TCRdb running MiXCR on the reads. The sample consists of around 320,000 distinct CDR3 sequences, 9.5% of them appearing once. This receptor was identified in a human donor in good health (CMV status not recorded). Some clones in this sample may be carry-over from other donors' samples. The sample consisted of PBMCs. This sequence joins TRBV6-1 and TRBJ2-7; 10 bases are shared with TRBD2. This CDR3 reads CASSYGSAGGPYEQYF. The CDR3 DNA reads TGTGCCAGCAGTTATGGGTCAGCGGGAGGGCCGTACGAGCAGTACTTC.